One T cell receptor (beta chain) is described in this entry. The antigen is undetermined. These data belong to a study of persistence of HIV-infected CD4 T cells. The V end lost 2 bases, the J end lost 3 bases, and 11 bases lay between the germline ends. This CDR3 spans 14 amino acids. The germline gives CDR1 SGHRS, CDR2 YFSETQ. Anti-CD3/anti-CD28 beads served as a nonspecific positive control stimulus. Sorting of responding CD4+ T cells relied on upregulated CD40 ligand together with CD69. Sequencing used immunoSEQ version 4 in survey mode. Genomic DNA was diluted to 10 ng/uL, up to roughly 1 ug per sample. This table comes from immunoSEQ multiplex PCR, and its TCRdb copy is limited to in-frame clones, with some not included. This table has tens of thousands of clones, about 85% appearing once.

The gene calls are TRBV5-1 and TRBJ1-1; D is uncertain. This specimen was CD4+ T cells sorted from PBMCs after 18-hour stimulation, taken from a patient who received antiretroviral therapy. The TCR originated in an adult woman with HIV who was CMV-seropositive. The CDR3 reads CASSLTGSHTEAFF. The CDR3, as DNA: TGCGCCAGCAGCTTAACGGGTTCACACACTGAAGCTTTCTTT.